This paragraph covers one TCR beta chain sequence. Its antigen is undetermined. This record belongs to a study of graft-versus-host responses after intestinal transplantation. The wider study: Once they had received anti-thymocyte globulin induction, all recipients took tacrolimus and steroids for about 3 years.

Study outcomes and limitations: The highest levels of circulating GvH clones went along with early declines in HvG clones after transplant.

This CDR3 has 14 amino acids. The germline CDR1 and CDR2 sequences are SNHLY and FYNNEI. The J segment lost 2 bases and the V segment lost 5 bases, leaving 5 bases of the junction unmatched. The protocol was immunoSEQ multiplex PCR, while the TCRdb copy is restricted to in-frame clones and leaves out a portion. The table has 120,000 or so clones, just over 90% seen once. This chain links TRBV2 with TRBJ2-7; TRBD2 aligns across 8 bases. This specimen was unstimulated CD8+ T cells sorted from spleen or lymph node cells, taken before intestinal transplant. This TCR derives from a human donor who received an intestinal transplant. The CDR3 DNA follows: TGTGCCAGCAGTACTAGCGGACCAGCCTACGAGCAGTACTTC. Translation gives CASSTSGPAYEQYF.